The clone carrying this T cell receptor beta chain was recorded once. Its cognate antigen is unknown. Profiled with immunoSEQ multiplex PCR; TCRdb holds only in-frame clones, not every one. This table has fewer than 120,000 clones, about 90% appearing once. The data stem from a study of T cell responses to AZD1222 COVID-19 vaccine. Combined were second doses at about 4 or about 12 weeks. Germline-derived CDR1 and CDR2 are SGHVS and FNYEAQ. CDR3 length: 14 amino acids. J lost 5 bases, V lost 1 base, and 5 bases had no gene match. Points from the study as a whole: Repertoires in all cases were sampled only once the peak T cell response had passed. Baseline seropositives among AZD1222 recipients totaled only five to seven. Clonal diversity was possibly underestimated; the donors were predominantly white British and more often female.

Specimen: peripheral blood, collected 28 days after the second AZD1222 dose. This chain uses TRBV7-6 with TRBJ2-7, with 7 bases aligning to TRBD1. The source is an adult who received the AZD1222 COVID-19 vaccine. The CDR3 nucleotides are TGTGCCAGCAGCTTAGGGACAGGCCCGAACGAGCAGTACTTC. This encodes CASSLGTGPNEQYF.